This is a list of T cell receptor beta chains from one sample in a study of beta chain features in type 1 diabetes. Sequencing was performed with immunoSEQ multiplex PCR; in TCRdb, only in-frame clones are kept and a portion is missing. The sample consists of around 340,000 clones, around a fifth of them appearing once. Input material: naive CD4+ T cells from blood. These TCRs come from a woman aged 18 to 35 in good health. The conserved cysteine and the conserved F or W are not part of the CDR3 here.

CDR3	V	J
ASSPGQGGGYT	TRBV7-2	TRBJ1-2
ASSPVGQAYYNEQF	TRBV9	TRBJ2-1
ASSVNRGPEQY	TRBV7-2	TRBJ2-7
SATHLRGETQY	TRBV29-1	TRBJ2-5
SAGAETQY	TRBV20-1	TRBJ2-5
ASRRGLGSNQPQH	TRBV6-6	TRBJ1-5
AWGGATEAF	TRBV30	TRBJ1-1
ASSVEPDTQY	TRBV9	TRBJ2-3
ASSSGVNTEAF	TRBV9	TRBJ1-1
SVEAAGYGYT	TRBV29-1	TRBJ1-2
ASSAGTTYNEQF	TRBV9	TRBJ2-1
ASRNRGNYT	TRBV6-6	TRBJ1-2
ASSKTAGGNEKLF	TRBV4-1	TRBJ1-4
ASSSGQNTGELF	TRBV5-6	TRBJ2-2
ASSGDRGRWTEAF	TRBV5-1	TRBJ1-1
ASSLTGTGEKLF	TRBV5-4	TRBJ1-4
ASSLVGAGGF	TRBV11-2	TRBJ1-1
ASSRSLAGSYNEQF	TRBV7-9	TRBJ2-1
ASSTSGQGEEDTQY	TRBV21-1	TRBJ2-3
ASSAGFREQY	TRBV5-4	TRBJ2-7
ASSEGTSPNIQY	TRBV2	TRBJ2-4
SSDSPSVLFGETQY	TRBV29-1	TRBJ2-5
ASSYRDIYYEQY	TRBV6-5	TRBJ2-7
ASSAAGRSSYEQY	TRBV6-1	TRBJ2-7
AIRPDRGGGEQY	TRBV10-3	TRBJ2-7